This TCR beta chain was documented in a study of shared clonotypes between healthy human individuals. Findings of the study overall: Four donors had about 5% of their naive CD4 clonotypes in common.

The repertoire was sequenced with immunoSEQ multiplex PCR; TCRdb's copy has only in-frame clones and lacks some. The data hold some 2,500,000 clones, with under 95% observed a single time. About this clone itself: The antigen remains unidentified.

The sequence derives from a man aged 18-30 years in good health. Some clones in this sample may be carry-over from other donors' samples. Source material: naive CD4+ T cells from PBMCs. As to subset: CD45RA+ positively selected.

The CDR3 region is CSVYPARAAFF. CDR3 sequence (DNA): TGCAGCGTTTATCCCGCCCGGGCGGCTTTCTTT. The J gene is TRBJ1-1, the V gene TRBV29-1; D uncertain. Deletions cut 5 bases from V and 11 bases from J, with 15 bases between. There are 11 residues in the CDR3. The V gene's germline CDR1 is SQVTM and CDR2 ANQGSEA.